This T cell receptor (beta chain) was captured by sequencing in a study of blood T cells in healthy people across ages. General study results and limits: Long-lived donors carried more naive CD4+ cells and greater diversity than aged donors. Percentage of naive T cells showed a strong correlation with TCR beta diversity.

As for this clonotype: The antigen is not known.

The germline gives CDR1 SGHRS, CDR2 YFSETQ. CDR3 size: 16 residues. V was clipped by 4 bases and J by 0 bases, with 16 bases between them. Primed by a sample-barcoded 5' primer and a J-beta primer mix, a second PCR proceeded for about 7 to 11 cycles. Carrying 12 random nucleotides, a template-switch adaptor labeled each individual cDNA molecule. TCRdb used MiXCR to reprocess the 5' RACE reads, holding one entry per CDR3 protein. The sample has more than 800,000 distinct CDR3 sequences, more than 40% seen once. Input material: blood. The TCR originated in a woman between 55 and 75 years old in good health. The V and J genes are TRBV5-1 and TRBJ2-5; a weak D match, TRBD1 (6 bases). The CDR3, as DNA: TGCGCCAGCAGCAAATCCCCGGGACATGACCAAGAGACCCAGTACTTC. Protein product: CASSKSPGHDQETQYF.